What follows are 2 T cell receptor beta chains derived from one specimen sequenced in a study of blood T cell repertoires in COVID-19. Some clones are missing from TCRdb's copy, which holds only in-frame ones; the method was immunoSEQ multiplex PCR. The repertoire has roughly 73,000 clones, about nine tenths of them found once; the top ten carry 25% to 30%. The specimen was peripheral blood. The receptors were gathered from an elderly woman with active or convalescent COVID-19.

This chain connects TRBV30 to TRBJ1-6, with D hard to call. Trimming took 6 bases from V and 1 from J, leaving 7 bases between them. Germline CDR1 reads GTSNPN; CDR2 reads SVGIG (reference sequence). CDR3 length equals 13 residues. The CDR3 loop reads CACTASYNSPLHF. CDR3 DNA: TGTGCCTGTACAGCTTCCTATAATTCACCCCTCCACTTT.

This clone was seen a single time. The chain employs TRBV4-1 and TRBJ1-4; TRBD1 aligns across 8 bases. Germline V gene sequence: CDR1 MGHRA, CDR2 YSYEKL. The CDR3 is 14 amino acids. V lost 0 bases and J lost 8; bases outside the gene matches: 2. CDR3 in amino acids: CASSQDTGGEKLFF. Here the CDR3 DNA reads TGCGCCAGCAGCCAAGATACAGGGGGGGAAAAACTGTTTTTT.